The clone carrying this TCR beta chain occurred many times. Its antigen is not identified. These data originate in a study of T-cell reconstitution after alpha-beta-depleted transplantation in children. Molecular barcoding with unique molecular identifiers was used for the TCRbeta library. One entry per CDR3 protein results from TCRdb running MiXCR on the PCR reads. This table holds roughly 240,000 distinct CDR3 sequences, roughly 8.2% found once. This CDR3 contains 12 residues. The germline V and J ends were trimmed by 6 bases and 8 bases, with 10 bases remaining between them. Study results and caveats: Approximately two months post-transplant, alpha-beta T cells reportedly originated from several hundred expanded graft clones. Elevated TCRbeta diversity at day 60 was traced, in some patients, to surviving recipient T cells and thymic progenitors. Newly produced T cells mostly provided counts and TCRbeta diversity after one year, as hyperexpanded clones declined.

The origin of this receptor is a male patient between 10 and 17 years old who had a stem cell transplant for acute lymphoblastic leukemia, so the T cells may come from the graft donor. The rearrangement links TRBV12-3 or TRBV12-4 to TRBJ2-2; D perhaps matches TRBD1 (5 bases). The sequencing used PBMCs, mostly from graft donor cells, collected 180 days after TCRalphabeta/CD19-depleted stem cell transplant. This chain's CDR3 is CASSPRAGELFF. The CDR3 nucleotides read TGTGCCAGCAGCCCCAGGGCTGGGGAGCTGTTTTTT.